Sequencing of this T cell receptor beta chain was carried out in a study of T cell responses to AZD1222 COVID-19 vaccine. Study summary: Second-dose groups at about 4 or about 12 weeks were pooled.

Germline-derived CDR1 and CDR2 are MDHEN and SYDVKM. V was clipped by 6 bases and J by 2 bases, with 2 bases between them. CDR3 length equals 11 residues. Measured with immunoSEQ multiplex PCR; TCRdb has only the in-frame clones, and not every one. The sample has about 85,000 clones, 85% to 90% seen once; the top ten hold around 7.7%. Comment on this clone: Its antigen remains unknown.

Overall study findings and caveats: A rise in Spike-specific TCR breadth and depth followed two AZD1222 doses. It should be noted that donors were predominantly white British and more often female, and clonal diversity was possibly underestimated. Dominant at 160-218 and 743-854, vaccine-associated CD4 TCRs also spanned spike.

This receptor was taken from an adult in good health. V usage is TRBV28 and J usage is TRBJ1-3, with D unclear. Sequencing was performed on peripheral blood, taken on day 0 of AZD1222 vaccination. The CDR3 protein is CASSTGNTIYF. CDR3 DNA: TGTGCCAGCAGCACTGGAAACACCATATATTTT.